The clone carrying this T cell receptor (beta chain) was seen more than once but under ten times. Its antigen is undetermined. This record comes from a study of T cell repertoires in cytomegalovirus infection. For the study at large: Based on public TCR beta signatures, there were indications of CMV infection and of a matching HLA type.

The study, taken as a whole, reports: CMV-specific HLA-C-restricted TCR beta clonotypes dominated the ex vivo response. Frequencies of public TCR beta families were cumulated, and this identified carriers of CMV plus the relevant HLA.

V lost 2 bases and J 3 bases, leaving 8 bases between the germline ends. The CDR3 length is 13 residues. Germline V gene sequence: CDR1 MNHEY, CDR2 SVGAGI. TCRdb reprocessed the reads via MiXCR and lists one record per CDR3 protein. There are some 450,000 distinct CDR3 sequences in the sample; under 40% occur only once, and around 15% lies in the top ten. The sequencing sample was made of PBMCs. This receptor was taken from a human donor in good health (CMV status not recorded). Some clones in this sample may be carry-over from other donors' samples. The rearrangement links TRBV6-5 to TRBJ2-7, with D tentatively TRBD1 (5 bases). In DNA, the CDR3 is TGTGCCAGCAGTTACAGGACATACTACGAGCAGTACTTC. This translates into CASSYRTYYEQYF.